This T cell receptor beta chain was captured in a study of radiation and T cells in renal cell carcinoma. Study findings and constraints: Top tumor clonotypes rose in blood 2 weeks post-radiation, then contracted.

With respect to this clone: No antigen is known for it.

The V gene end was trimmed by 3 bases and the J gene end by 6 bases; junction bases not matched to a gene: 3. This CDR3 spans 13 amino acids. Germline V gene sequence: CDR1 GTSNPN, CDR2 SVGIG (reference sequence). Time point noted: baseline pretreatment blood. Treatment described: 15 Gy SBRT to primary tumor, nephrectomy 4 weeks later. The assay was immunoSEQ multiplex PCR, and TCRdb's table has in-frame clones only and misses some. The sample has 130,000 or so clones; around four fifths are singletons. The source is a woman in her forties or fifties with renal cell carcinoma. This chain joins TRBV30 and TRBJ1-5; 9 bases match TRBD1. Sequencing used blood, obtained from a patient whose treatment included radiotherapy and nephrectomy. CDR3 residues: CAWRQGACQPQHF. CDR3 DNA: TGTGCCTGGAGACAGGGGGCCTGTCAGCCCCAGCATTTT.